The 10 T cell receptor beta chains below were found in one sample sequenced in a study of T cells after yellow fever vaccination. Each CDR3 protein gets one entry after TCRdb re-called the 5' RACE reads with MiXCR. The sample gives approximately 450,000 distinct CDR3 sequences, roughly a sixth of which show up once; 18% is in the top ten. The sequenced sample was PBMCs, obtained before the yellow fever booster vaccination. The receptor set was obtained from a man aged 18 to 35 who received the YFV17D yellow fever vaccine.

This clonotype was seen a handful of times. The V call is TRBV29-1, the J call TRBJ2-6; D unresolved. Per germline, CDR1 SQVTM and CDR2 ANQGSEA. The CDR3 runs to 15 residues. V was cut by 2 bases and J by 1 base, with 9 bases left in between. The CDR3: CSVEHLLSGANVLTF. The CDR3 DNA is TGCAGCGTTGAACACCTCCTTTCTGGGGCCAACGTCCTGACTTTC.

This clonotype appeared a few times. The chain combines TRBV7-6 with TRBJ2-2; 10 nucleotides match TRBD1. This CDR3 is built from 15 residues. The germline CDR1 and CDR2 sequences are SGHVS and FNYEAQ. Losses at the gene ends were 6 bases for V and 7 bases for J; bases not matched to a gene: 8. The CDR3 is CASRHDRGPSGELFF. The CDR3 DNA follows: TGTGCCAGCAGACATGACAGGGGGCCTAGCGGGGAGCTGTTTTTT.

There are a few counts of this clonotype. V gene TRBV3-2 combines with J gene TRBJ2-5. TRBV3-2 has pseudogene status. There are 16 residues in the CDR3. CDR3 sequence: CASTQRILGYQETQYF. The CDR3 nucleotides read TGTGCCAGCACCCAAAGGATTCTAGGGTACCAAGAGACCCAGTACTTC.

This chain links TRBV20-1 with TRBJ2-5, with TRBD2 identical over 7 bases. The J segment lost 1 base and the V segment lost 0 bases, leaving 14 bases of the junction unmatched. Germline-derived CDR1 and CDR2 are DFQATT and SNEGSKA (reference sequence). There are 18 residues in the CDR3. CDR3 residues: CSARDWAPSGAPQETQYF. The DNA of the CDR3 is TGCAGTGCTAGAGATTGGGCACCCAGCGGGGCCCCCCAAGAGACCCAGTACTTC.

V gene TRBV7-9 combines with J gene TRBJ2-5, with D tentatively TRBD2 (5 bases). CDR1 SEHNR and CDR2 FQNEAQ come from the germline V gene (reference sequence). The CDR3 has 14 amino acids. Trimming removed 3 bases at V and 4 bases at J, with 12 bases between. The CDR3 DNA sequence: TGTGCCAGCAGCTTGGTTGGGAGAGCAGAGACCCAGTACTTC. Protein product: CASSLVGRAETQYF.

In this sample, this clonotype turned up a few times. The rearrangement links TRBV29-1 to TRBJ2-1, with D possibly matching TRBD1 (6 bases). This CDR3 is 13 amino acids long. V was clipped by 5 bases and J by 6 bases, with 14 bases between them. CDR1 is SQVTM, CDR2 ANQGSEA, per germline. CDR3 sequence: CSVIVTGFNEQFF. The CDR3 DNA reads TGCAGCGTTATTGTGACAGGTTTCAATGAGCAGTTCTTC.

V gene TRBV2 combines with J gene TRBJ2-4, with D perhaps matching TRBD2 (6 bases). The CDR3 length is 12 residues. Germline lookup yields CDR1 SNHLY and CDR2 FYNNEI. Trimming took 3 bases from V and 8 from J, leaving 8 bases between them. CDR3 in amino acids: CASSEGGYIQYF. CDR3 coding DNA: TGTGCCAGCAGTGAGGGAGGCTACATTCAGTACTTC.

The J gene is TRBJ1-5, the V gene TRBV20-1; 8 bases align to TRBD1. V trimming: 3 bases; J trimming: 2 bases; junction bases outside the gene matches: 3. Germline CDR1 DFQATT, CDR2 SNEGSKA (reference sequence). This CDR3 has 14 amino acids. In nucleotides, the CDR3 is TGCAGTGCTAGGACAGGGGCTGGCAATCAGCCCCAGCATTTT. It specifies CSARTGAGNQPQHF.

The CDR3 nucleotides read TGTGCCAGCAGCTCACTAGAGCGCACAGATACGCAGTATTTT. It codes for CASSSLERTDTQYF. The chain combines TRBV7-6 with TRBJ2-3; D possibly corresponds to TRBD2 (5 bases). V lost 4 bases and J 1 base, leaving 9 bases between the germline ends. The CDR3 runs to 14 residues. The germline V gene encodes CDR1 SGHVS and CDR2 FNYEAQ.

CDR3 DNA sequence: TGTGCCAGCACCCCGGACATTGGAAACACCATATATTTT. Its translation is CASTPDIGNTIYF. The V call is TRBV2, the J call TRBJ1-3, with D possibly TRBD1 on 5 matching bases. CDR3 size: 13 residues. Germline V gene sequence: CDR1 SNHLY, CDR2 FYNNEI. The V end was cut by 7 bases, the J end by 3 bases, with 10 bases between.